This is a list of T cell receptor beta chains from one sample in a study of regulatory T cells in long-lasting Graves disease. TCRdb reprocessed the multiplex PCR reads via MiXCR and lists one record per CDR3 protein. The sample has 450,000 to 600,000 distinct CDR3 sequences; roughly 12% are singletons. The sample was also linked to a second study, of T cells in Graves' hyperthyroidism and ophthalmopathy.

Sequencing used peripheral blood mononuclear cells (PBMCs), obtained at new diagnosis, from a patient treated with antithyroid drugs. The receptors shown here come from a man aged 30-40 years with Graves disease. The CDR3 runs from the conserved cysteine through the conserved F or W. The D gene is left open where the match is weak. Clone size is not always given. Where it is, it says once, few, many or a class for expanded clones.

TRBV6-1	many	TRBJ2-7	TRBD1	TGTGCCAGCAGTGCCTACTCCGGGACAGTTTTCTACGAGCAGTACTTC	CASSAYSGTVFYEQYF
TRBV28	once	TRBJ2-7	TRBD2	TGTGCCAGCGGCGGGAGCGCAAACTACGAGCAGTACTTC	CASGGSANYEQYF
TRBV7-9	many	TRBJ2-7	TRBD1	TGTGCCAGCAGCAAAGGGACAGGGCTCGACGAGCAGTACTTC	CASSKGTGLDEQYF
TRBV28	many	TRBJ2-3	.	TGTGCCAGCAGCCTACCGAAAGATACGCAGTATTTT	CASSLPKDTQYF
TRBV30	.	TRBJ1-3	.	TGTGGATGGCAACTCTCTGGAAACACCATATATTTT	CGWQLSGNTIYF
TRBV27	many	TRBJ2-7	TRBD1	TGTGCCAGCAGTATGGACAGGGGAGACCTCTACGAGCAGTACTTC	CASSMDRGDLYEQYF
TRBV28	.	TRBJ2-3	TRBD2	TGTGCCAGCAGTCAGTCGGGAGGGCCGCGGGTCACAGATACGCAGTATTTT	CASSQSGGPRVTDTQYF
TRBV20-1	many	TRBJ2-7	TRBD2	TGCAGTGCCCGCGGGACTGCGGGAGGGGAAGAGCAGTACTTC	CSARGTAGGEEQYF
TRBV20-1	few	TRBJ2-4	TRBD2	TGCAGTGCTAGGGGTCGTAGCGGGCCTCAAAACATTCAGTACTTC	CSARGRSGPQNIQYF
TRBV12-3/TRBV12-4	few	TRBJ2-2	.	TGTGCCAACAGTTTGCGGGACTCCCTAAGGAACACCGGGGAGCTGTTTTTT	CANSLRDSLRNTGELFF
TRBV19	few	TRBJ2-6	.	TGTGCCAGTGCCCCCAAAAGCTCTGGGGCCAACGTCCTGACTTTC	CASAPKSSGANVLTF
TRBV5-4	.	TRBJ1-2	.	TGTGCCAGCAGTAACCTGACGAAGGGCTACACCTTC	CASSNLTKGYTF
TRBV6-1	many	TRBJ2-2	TRBD2	TGTGCCAGCGCGGGCTTTAGCGGGAGGGGGTACACCGGGGAGCTGTTTTTT	CASAGFSGRGYTGELFF
TRBV25-1	few	TRBJ2-5	TRBD2	TGTGCCAGCAGTGAAATTCGACTAGCGACCCAAGAGACCCAGTACTTC	CASSEIRLATQETQYF
TRBV24-1	many	TRBJ2-3	.	TGTGCCACCAGTGATTTGCAGTGGCCAGCGGGAGATACGCAGTATTTT	CATSDLQWPAGDTQYF
TRBV7-8	many	TRBJ2-3	.	TGTGCCAGCAGCTCCCCCCCTATCACAGATACGCAGTATTTT	CASSSPPITDTQYF
TRBV28	few	TRBJ2-7	TRBD2	TGTGCCATGGGTGGTAGCGGGAGTAAGGGCGAGCAGTACTTC	CAMGGSGSKGEQYF
TRBV19	many	TRBJ2-3	.	TGTGCCAGTAGTATCGAAGGCGACGGCACAGATACGCAGTATTTT	CASSIEGDGTDTQYF
TRBV6-5	many	TRBJ2-5	.	TGTGCCAGCAGTTACAGATTCGGGCAAGAGACCCAGTACTTC	CASSYRFGQETQYF
TRBV3-1	few	TRBJ2-2	.	TGTGCCAGCAGCCAAGACCCTGAGAGACGGGGCACCGGGGAGCTGTTTTTT	CASSQDPERRGTGELFF
TRBV7-3	many	TRBJ1-1	TRBD1	TGTGCCAGCAGCGCCAGGACAGGGGACACTGAAGCTTTCTTT	CASSARTGDTEAFF
TRBV24-1	many	TRBJ2-3	TRBD2	TGTGCCACCAGTGATTTGCAGAGCCCGAGCGGGAGGGCCGATCCCACGCAGTATTTT	CATSDLQSPSGRADPTQYF
TRBV20-1	many	TRBJ1-4	.	TGCAGTGCTCCCAGGGCAGGGACTAATGAAAAACTGTTTTTT	CSAPRAGTNEKLFF
TRBV2	once	TRBJ2-1	.	TGTGCCAGCAGAGAAAGTACCCAGAGCTCCTACAATGAGCAGTTCTTC	CASRESTQSSYNEQFF
TRBV3-1	.	TRBJ2-7	TRBD2	TGTGCCAGCAGCCAAGGAGGTACGGAGCGGGGGAACTCCTACGAGCAGTACTTC	CASSQGGTERGNSYEQYF
TRBV12-3/TRBV12-4	many	TRBJ1-5	.	TGTGCCAGCAGCCCTGGGGACATTAGCAATCAGCCCCAGCATTTT	CASSPGDISNQPQHF
TRBV19	.	TRBJ2-1	.	TGTGCCAGTAAAGGAGTACCTAGCTCCTACAATGAGCAGTTCTTC	CASKGVPSSYNEQFF
TRBV7-3	many	TRBJ2-7	TRBD1	TGTGCCAGCAGCCTAATGGGACAGGGCTACGAGCAGTACTTC	CASSLMGQGYEQYF
TRBV12-3/TRBV12-4	many	TRBJ2-6	.	TGTGCCAGCGGGGCTCCTGGGGCCAACGTCCTGACTTTC	CASGAPGANVLTF
TRBV28	many	TRBJ2-5	TRBD2	TGTGCCAGCAGTTCCGGGGGGGCGGCTTCCGAGACCCAGTACTTC	CASSSGGAASETQYF
TRBV7-8	.	TRBJ1-5	.	TGTGCCAGCAGCCCACCCTTCGTTTCAAATCAGCCCCAGCATTTT	CASSPPFVSNQPQHF
TRBV9	few	TRBJ2-7	TRBD1	TGTGCCAGCAGCCCAGGACAGGCTGGGGCCTACGAGCAGTACTTC	CASSPGQAGAYEQYF
TRBV12-3/TRBV12-4	many	TRBJ1-1	.	TGTGCCAGCAGTTTCTTACAGCTCGGGCCCATGAACACTGAAGCTTTCTTT	CASSFLQLGPMNTEAFF
TRBV9	.	TRBJ2-4	TRBD2	TGTGCCAGCAGCCAGGGAGTAAGAGGACTAGCGCCCATAGCCAAAAACATTCAGTACTTC	CASSQGVRGLAPIAKNIQYF
TRBV6-2/TRBV6-3	few	TRBJ2-1	TRBD2	TGTGCGAACCTAGCGGCGGTGGGGGGCTCCTACAATGAGCAGTTCTTC	CANLAAVGGSYNEQFF
TRBV18	few	TRBJ2-6	.	TGTGCCAGCTCACCAGAGAACTCTGGGGCCAACGTCCTGACTTTC	CASSPENSGANVLTF
TRBV27	many	TRBJ2-3	.	TGTGCCAGCAGTCAGACTAGGGGAACTAGCACAGATACGCAGTATTTT	CASSQTRGTSTDTQYF
TRBV13	.	TRBJ2-1	.	TGTGCCAGCAGCCCGGTTTTGAGTAGCGCCTACAATGAGCAGTTCTTC	CASSPVLSSAYNEQFF
TRBV28	many	TRBJ2-3	TRBD2	TGTGCCAGCAGTCCACTAGCGGGGGAAGGGCGGGATACGCAGTATTTT	CASSPLAGEGRDTQYF
TRBV12-3/TRBV12-4	.	TRBJ2-5	.	TGTGCCAGCGGTCCTGTAAGCGGGCGGGAGACCCAGTACTTC	CASGPVSGRETQYF
TRBV6-1	many	TRBJ1-1	.	TGTGCCAGCGGACAGAACACTGAAGCTTTCTTT	CASGQNTEAFF
TRBV5-1	many	TRBJ2-3	.	TGTGCCAGCTCACCGCCTAGCGCGGATACGCAGTATTTT	CASSPPSADTQYF
TRBV12-3/TRBV12-4	many	TRBJ2-7	.	TGTGCCAGCAGTTTCGGGACTCCCTACGAGCAGTACTTC	CASSFGTPYEQYF
TRBV27	many	TRBJ2-3	.	TGTGCCAGCAGTTTGGGCAACACAGATACGCAGTATTTT	CASSLGNTDTQYF
TRBV6-2/TRBV6-3	many	TRBJ2-1	TRBD2	TGTGCCAGCAGAGACATAGCGGGAAGATACAATGAGCAGTTCTTC	CASRDIAGRYNEQFF
TRBV7-9	few	TRBJ1-5	.	TGTGCCAGCAGCAACTCCGGGCCGGTGGGTCAGCCCCAGCATTTT	CASSNSGPVGQPQHF